This T cell receptor (beta chain) was captured in a study of early T cells in non-severe SARS-CoV-2 infection. Study overall: Unsorted whole-blood RNA was sequenced in bulk, leaving chains unpaired. General study points: Private and CD4 specificities were missed by VDJdb matching, skewed to anti-spike CD8.

This CDR3 region has 10 residues. V was trimmed by 0 bases and J by 4 bases, leaving 0 bases between them. Germline V gene data show CDR1 as SQVTM and CDR2 as ANQGSEA. Individual cDNA molecules received unique molecular identifiers. TCRdb processed the 5' RACE reads anew with MiXCR; each CDR3 protein has one entry. The sample yields tens of thousands of distinct CDR3 sequences, approximately 8.9% seen once. This clonotype occurred many times. What it binds is not known. The chain links TRBV29-1 to TRBJ2-5, with D hard to call. This TCR was recovered from an adult who was a healthcare worker with PCR-confirmed SARS-CoV-2 infection or an uninfected control (not recorded which). The specimen was whole blood. The CDR3 bases are TGCAGCGTTGAAGAAGAGACCCAGTACTTC. This encodes CSVEEETQYF.